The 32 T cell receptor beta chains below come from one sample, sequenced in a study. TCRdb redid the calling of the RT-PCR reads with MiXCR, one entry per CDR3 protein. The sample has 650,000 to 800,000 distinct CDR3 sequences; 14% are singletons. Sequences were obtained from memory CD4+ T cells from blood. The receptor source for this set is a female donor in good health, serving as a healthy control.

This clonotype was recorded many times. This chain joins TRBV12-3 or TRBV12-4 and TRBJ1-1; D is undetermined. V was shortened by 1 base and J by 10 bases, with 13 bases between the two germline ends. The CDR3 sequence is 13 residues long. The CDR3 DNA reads TGTGCCAGCAGTTTAGGAGGGTATTATGGAGCTTTCTTT. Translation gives CASSLGGYYGAFF.

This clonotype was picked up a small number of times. Here the CDR3 DNA reads TGCAGTGCTAGAGATCGGGCAGGGCCTCAGCCCCAGCATTTT. Amino acid sequence: CSARDRAGPQPQHF. The chain carries TRBV20-1 and TRBJ1-5, with D possibly TRBD1 on 5 matching bases. In germline, CDR1 is DFQATT, CDR2 SNEGSKA (reference sequence). V shed 0 bases and J shed 6 bases, with 12 bases lying between them. The CDR3 is 14 amino acids.

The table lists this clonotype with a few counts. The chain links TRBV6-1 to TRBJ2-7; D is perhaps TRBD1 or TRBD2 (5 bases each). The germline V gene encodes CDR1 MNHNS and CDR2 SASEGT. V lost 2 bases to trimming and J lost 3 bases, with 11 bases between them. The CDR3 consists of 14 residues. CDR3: CASSESGQNYEQYF. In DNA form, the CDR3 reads TGTGCCAGCAGTGAAAGCGGACAAAACTACGAGCAGTACTTC.

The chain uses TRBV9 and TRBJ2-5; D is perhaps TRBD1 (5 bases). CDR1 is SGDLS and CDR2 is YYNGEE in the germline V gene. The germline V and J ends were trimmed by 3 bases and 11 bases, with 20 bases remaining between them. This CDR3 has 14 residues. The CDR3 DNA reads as TGTGCCAGCAGCGGGGTTCAGGGTGTAGAGATTCAGTACTTC. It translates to CASSGVQGVEIQYF.

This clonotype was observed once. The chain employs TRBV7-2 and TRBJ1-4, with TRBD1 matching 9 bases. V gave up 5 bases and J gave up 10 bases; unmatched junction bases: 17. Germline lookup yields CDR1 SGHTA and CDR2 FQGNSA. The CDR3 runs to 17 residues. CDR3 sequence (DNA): TGTGCCAGCAGCCCGGGACAGGGATATGAAAATCAGGGAAAACTGTTTTTT. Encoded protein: CASSPGQGYENQGKLFF.

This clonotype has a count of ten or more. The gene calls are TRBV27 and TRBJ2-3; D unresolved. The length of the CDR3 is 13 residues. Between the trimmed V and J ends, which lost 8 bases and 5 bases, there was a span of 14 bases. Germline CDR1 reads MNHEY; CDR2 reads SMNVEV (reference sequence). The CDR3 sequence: CASPWGDRDTQYF. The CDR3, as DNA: TGTGCCAGCCCTTGGGGTGATCGAGATACGCAGTATTTT.

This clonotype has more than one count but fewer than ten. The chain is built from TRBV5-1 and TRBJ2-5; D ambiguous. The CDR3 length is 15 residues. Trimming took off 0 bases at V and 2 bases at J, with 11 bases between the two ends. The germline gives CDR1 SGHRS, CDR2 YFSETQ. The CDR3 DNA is TGCGCCAGCAGCTTGGCCTGGAACAGACAAGAGACCCAGTACTTC. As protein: CASSLAWNRQETQYF.

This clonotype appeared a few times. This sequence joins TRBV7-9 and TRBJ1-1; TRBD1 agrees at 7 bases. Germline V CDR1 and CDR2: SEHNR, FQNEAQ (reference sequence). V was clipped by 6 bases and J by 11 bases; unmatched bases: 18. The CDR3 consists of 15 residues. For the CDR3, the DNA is TGTGCCAGCAGTTTCCGGGACAGCGGCCAGGGAGAGGCTTTCTTT. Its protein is CASSFRDSGQGEAFF.

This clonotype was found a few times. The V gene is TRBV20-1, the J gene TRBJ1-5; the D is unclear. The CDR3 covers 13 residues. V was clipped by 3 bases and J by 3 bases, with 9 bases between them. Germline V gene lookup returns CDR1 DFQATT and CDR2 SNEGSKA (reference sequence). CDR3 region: CSASVDANQPQHF. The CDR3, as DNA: TGCAGTGCTAGTGTGGATGCCAATCAGCCCCAGCATTTT.

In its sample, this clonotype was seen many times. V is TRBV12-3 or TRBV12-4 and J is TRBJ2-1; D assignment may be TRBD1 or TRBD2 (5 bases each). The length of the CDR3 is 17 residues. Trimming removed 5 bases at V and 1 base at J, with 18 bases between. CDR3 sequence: CASSPLPGRGSYNEQFF. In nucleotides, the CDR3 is TGTGCCAGCAGTCCCCTCCCGGGGCGAGGATCCTACAATGAGCAGTTCTTC.

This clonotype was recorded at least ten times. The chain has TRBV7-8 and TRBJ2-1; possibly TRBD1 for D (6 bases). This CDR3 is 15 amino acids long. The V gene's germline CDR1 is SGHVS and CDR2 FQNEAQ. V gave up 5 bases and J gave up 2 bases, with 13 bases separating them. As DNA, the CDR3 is TGTGCCAGCAGCACCCGAGGGGGACCCTACAATGAGCAGTTCTTC. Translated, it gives CASSTRGGPYNEQFF.

The chain's CDR3 is CATSDPGQTTQDEQYF. The CDR3 region has the DNA TGTGCCACCAGTGACCCGGGACAGACGACCCAGGACGAGCAGTACTTC. The chain carries TRBV24-1 and TRBJ2-7; 7 bases fit TRBD1. J was trimmed by 5 bases and V by 4 bases; bases with no gene match: 13. The CDR3 consists of 16 residues. CDR1 is KGHDR and CDR2 is SFDVKD in the germline V gene.

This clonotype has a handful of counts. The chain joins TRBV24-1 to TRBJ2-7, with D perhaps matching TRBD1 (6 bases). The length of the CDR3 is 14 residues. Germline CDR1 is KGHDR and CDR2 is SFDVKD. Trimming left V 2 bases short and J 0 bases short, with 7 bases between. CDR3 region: CATSDWDNSYEQYF. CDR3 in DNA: TGTGCCACCAGTGATTGGGACAACTCCTACGAGCAGTACTTC.

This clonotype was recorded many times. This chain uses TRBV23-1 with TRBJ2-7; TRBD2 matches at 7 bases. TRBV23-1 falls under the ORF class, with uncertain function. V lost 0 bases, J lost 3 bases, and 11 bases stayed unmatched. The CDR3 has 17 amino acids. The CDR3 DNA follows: TGCGCCAGCAGTCAATCACGGCGAGCGGGACCGAACTACGAGCAGTACTTC. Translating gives CASSQSRRAGPNYEQYF.

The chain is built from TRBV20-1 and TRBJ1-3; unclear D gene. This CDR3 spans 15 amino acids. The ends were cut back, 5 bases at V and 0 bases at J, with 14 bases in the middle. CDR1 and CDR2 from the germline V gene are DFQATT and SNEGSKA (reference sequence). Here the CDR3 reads CSALKGRSSGNTIYF. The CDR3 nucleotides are TGCAGTGCTTTGAAAGGACGGAGCTCTGGAAACACCATATATTTT.

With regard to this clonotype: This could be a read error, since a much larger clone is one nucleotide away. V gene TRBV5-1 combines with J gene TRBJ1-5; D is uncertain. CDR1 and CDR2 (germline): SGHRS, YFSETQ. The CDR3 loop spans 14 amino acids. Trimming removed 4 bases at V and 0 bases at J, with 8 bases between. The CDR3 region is CASSQAPSNQPQHF. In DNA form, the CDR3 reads TGCGCCAGCAGCCAGGCCCCTAGCAATCAGCCCCAGCATTTT.

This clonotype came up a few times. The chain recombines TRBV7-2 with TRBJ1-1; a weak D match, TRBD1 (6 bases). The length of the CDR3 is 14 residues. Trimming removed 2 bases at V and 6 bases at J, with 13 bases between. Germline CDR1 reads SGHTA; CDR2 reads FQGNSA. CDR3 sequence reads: CASSLNRVGAEAFF. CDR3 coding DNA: TGTGCCAGCAGCTTAAACAGGGTAGGCGCTGAAGCTTTCTTT.

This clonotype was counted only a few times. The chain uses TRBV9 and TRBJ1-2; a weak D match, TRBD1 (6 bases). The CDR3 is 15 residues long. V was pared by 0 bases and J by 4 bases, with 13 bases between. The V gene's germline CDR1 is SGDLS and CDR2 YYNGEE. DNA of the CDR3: TGTGCCAGCAGCGTAGAATTCCAGGGGAGCTATGGCTACACCTTC. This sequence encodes CASSVEFQGSYGYTF.

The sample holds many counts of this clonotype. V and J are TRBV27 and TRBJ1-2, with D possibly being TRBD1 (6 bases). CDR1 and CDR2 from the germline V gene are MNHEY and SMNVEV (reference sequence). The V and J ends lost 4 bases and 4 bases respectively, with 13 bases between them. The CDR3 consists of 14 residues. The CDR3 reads CASSSQGFGYGYTF. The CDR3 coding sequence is TGTGCCAGCAGTTCACAGGGTTTCGGCTATGGCTACACCTTC.

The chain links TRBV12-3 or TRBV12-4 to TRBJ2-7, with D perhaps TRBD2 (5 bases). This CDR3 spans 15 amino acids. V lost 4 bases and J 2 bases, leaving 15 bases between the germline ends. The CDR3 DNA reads TGTGCCAGCAGTTCCGCCGAGACGGGGACCTACGAGCAGTACTTC. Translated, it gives CASSSAETGTYEQYF.

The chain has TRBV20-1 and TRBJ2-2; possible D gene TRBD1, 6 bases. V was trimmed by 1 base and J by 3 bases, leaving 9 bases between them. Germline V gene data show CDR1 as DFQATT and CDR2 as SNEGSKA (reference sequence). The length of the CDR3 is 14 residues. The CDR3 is CSARARGDTGELFF. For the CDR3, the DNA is TGCAGTGCTAGAGCCAGGGGAGACACCGGGGAGCTGTTTTTT.

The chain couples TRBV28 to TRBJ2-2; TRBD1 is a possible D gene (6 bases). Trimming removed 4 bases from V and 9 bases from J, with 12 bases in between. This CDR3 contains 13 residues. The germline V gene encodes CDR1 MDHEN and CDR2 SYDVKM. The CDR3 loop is CASSSDSPRELFF. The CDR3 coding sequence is TGTGCCAGCAGTTCGGACAGCCCGCGGGAGCTGTTTTTT.

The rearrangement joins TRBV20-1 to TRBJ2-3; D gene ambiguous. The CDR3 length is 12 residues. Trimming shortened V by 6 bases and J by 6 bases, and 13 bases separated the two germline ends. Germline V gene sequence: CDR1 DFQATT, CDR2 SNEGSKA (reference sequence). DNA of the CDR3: TGCAGTGCCCAATTGGGATTTGATACGCAGTATTTT. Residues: CSAQLGFDTQYF.

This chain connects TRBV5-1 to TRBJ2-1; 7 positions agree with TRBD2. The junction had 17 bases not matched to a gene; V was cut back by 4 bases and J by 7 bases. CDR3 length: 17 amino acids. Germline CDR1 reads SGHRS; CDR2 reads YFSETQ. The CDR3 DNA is TGCGCCAGCAGCCAAAAATATACTAGCGAGATGGTAAATGAGCAGTTCTTC. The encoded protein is CASSQKYTSEMVNEQFF. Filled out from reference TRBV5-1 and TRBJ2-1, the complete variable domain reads KAGVTQTPRYLIKTRGQQVTLSCSPISGHRSVSWYQQTPGQGLQFLFEYFSETQRNKGNFPGRFSGRQFSNSRSEMNVSTLELGDSALYLCASSQKYTSEMVNEQFFGPGTRLTVL.

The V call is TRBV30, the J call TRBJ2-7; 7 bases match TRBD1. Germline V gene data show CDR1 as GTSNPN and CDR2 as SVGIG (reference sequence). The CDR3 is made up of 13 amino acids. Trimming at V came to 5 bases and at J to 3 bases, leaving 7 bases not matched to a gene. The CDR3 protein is CAWRQGPNYEQYF. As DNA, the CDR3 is TGTGCCTGGCGACAGGGACCTAACTACGAGCAGTACTTC.

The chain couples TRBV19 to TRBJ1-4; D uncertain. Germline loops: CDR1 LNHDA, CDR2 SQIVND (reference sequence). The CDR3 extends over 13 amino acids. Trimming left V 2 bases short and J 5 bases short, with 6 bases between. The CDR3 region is CASSIRGNEKLFF. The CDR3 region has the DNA TGTGCCAGTAGTATAAGAGGAAATGAAAAACTGTTTTTT.

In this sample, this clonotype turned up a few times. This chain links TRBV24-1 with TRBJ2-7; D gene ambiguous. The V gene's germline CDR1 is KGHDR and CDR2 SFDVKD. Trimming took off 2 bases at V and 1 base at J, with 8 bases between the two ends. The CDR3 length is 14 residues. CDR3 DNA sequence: TGTGCCACCAGTGATTGTGGCAGATCCTACGAGCAGTACTTC. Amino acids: CATSDCGRSYEQYF.

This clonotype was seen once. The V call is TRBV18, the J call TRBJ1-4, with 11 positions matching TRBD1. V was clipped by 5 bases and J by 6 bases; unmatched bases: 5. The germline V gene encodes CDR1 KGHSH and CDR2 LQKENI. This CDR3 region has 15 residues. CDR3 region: CASSGPGQGDEKLFF. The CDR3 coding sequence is TGTGCCAGCTCAGGACCGGGACAGGGGGATGAAAAACTGTTTTTT.

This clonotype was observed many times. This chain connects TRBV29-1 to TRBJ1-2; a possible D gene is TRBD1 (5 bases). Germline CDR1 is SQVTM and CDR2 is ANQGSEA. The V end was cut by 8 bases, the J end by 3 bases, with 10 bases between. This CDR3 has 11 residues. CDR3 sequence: CSLSTDYGYTF. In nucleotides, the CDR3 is TGCAGCCTCTCGACAGACTATGGCTACACCTTC.

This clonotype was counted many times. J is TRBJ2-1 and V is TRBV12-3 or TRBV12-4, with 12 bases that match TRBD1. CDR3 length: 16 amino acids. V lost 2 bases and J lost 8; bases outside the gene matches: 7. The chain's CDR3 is CASSLMGTGGRDEQFF. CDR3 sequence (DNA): TGTGCCAGCAGTTTAATGGGGACAGGGGGCCGGGATGAGCAGTTCTTC.

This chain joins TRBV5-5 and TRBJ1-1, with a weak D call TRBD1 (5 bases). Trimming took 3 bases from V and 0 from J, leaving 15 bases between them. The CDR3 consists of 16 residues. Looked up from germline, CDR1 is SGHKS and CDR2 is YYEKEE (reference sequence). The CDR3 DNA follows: TGTGCCAGCAGCTACCGGACACAGTCCATGAACACTGAAGCTTTCTTT. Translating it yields CASSYRTQSMNTEAFF.

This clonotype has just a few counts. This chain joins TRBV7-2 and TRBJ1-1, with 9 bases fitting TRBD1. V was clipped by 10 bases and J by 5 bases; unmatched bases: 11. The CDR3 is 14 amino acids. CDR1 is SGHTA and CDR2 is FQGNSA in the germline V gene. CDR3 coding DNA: TGTGCCACCCGTCTAACAGGGGGCTTGACTGAAGCTTTCTTT. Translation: CATRLTGGLTEAFF. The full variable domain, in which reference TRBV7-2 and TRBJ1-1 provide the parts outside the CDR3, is GAGVSQSPSNKVTEKGKDVELRCDPISGHTALYWYRQSLGQGLEFLIYFQGNSAPDKSGLPSDRFSAERTGGSVSTLTIQRTQQEDSAVYLCATRLTGGLTEAFFGQGTRLTVV.